This T cell receptor beta chain was identified in a study of T cells after yellow fever vaccination. Overall study findings and caveats: The booster saw the reappearance of most primary-vaccination clones (roughly 96% CD4, about 90% CD8).

The authors made TCR cDNA by 5'RACE template switching, adding a universal primer site and UMIs. One entry per CDR3 protein results from TCRdb running MiXCR on the 5' RACE reads. The repertoire holds over 45,000 distinct CDR3 sequences, with approximately 6% as singletons. This clonotype was seen only a few times. V was shortened by 5 bases and J by 7 bases, with 12 bases between the two germline ends. The CDR3 loop spans 13 amino acids. Germline V gives CDR1 SGHTA, CDR2 FQGNSA. The receptor comes from a man between 18 and 29 years old who received the YFV17D yellow fever vaccine. The chain uses TRBV7-2 and TRBJ2-1; weak D call: TRBD2 (5 bases). The input for sequencing was PBMCs, either bulk or a sorted T-cell subset (CD4+, CD8+, memory, or dextramer-sorted; not recorded which), taken on the day of the yellow fever booster vaccination. This chain's CDR3 is CASSLTPGNEQFF. The CDR3 nucleotides are TGTGCCAGCAGCCTTACTCCGGGAAATGAGCAGTTCTTC.